This passage covers 6 T cell receptor beta chains from one sample sequenced in a study of T cells expressing NK-cell markers. TCRdb re-called the 5' RACE reads; every CDR3 protein appears as one record, without DNA. This listing includes about 380,000 distinct CDR3 sequences. The sequenced sample consisted of blood T cells: a sorted CD56 or NKG2C T cell subset, CD4+ or CD8+ T cells, or bulk PBMC T cells (not recorded which). These receptors all stem from a man between 18 and 69 years old in good health.

The rearrangement joins TRBV12-3 or TRBV12-4 to TRBJ2-7; TCRdb indicates TRBD2, and absent DNA this call remains unverified. This CDR3 has 16 residues. The CDR3: CASSSQRHQGRYEQYF.

V and J are TRBV3-1 and TRBJ2-1; TCRdb calls TRBD2, which cannot be checked without DNA. Germline V gene sequence: CDR1 LGHDT, CDR2 YNNKEL (reference sequence). There are 15 residues in the CDR3. The CDR3 protein is CASSQDPSRAFEQFF.

The V gene is TRBV7-9, the J gene TRBJ2-3; absent DNA, TCRdb's TRBD1 call cannot be checked. Germline-derived CDR1 and CDR2 are SEHNR and FQNEAQ (reference sequence). The CDR3 consists of 16 residues. This CDR3 is CASSSLRGGITDTQYF.

The V gene is TRBV20-1, the J gene TRBJ2-3; the D gene TCRdb calls, TRBD1, cannot be checked with no DNA. CDR1 is DFQATT, CDR2 SNEGSKA, per germline (reference sequence). This CDR3 is built from 15 residues. The CDR3 sequence: CSASLAGDSTDTQYF.

This chain joins TRBV7-9 and TRBJ2-5; TCRdb's D gene call, TRBD2, goes unchecked for lack of DNA. The CDR3 contains 17 residues. Germline V CDR1 and CDR2: SEHNR, FQNEAQ (reference sequence). This chain's CDR3 is CASSSSTGRGGLETQYF.

The chain recombines TRBV6-1 with TRBJ2-7; TCRdb's D call of TRBD1 is untestable without DNA. In germline, CDR1 is MNHNS, CDR2 SASEGT. The CDR3 has 14 amino acids. The CDR3: CASKQGGASYEQYF.